A selection of T cell receptor beta chains follows, all from one sample in a study of blood T cell repertoires in COVID-19. Here immunoSEQ multiplex PCR was the method, and the copy in TCRdb shows in-frame clones only, minus some. Here the sample spans a few hundred thousand clones, over 70% being singletons. Sequenced input: peripheral blood. The receptors come from a woman between 50 and 59 years old with acute or convalescent COVID-19. Each CDR3 is given with its conserved first and last residue. The order of the fields is J gene, D gene, clone size, V gene, CDR3 protein, CDR3 DNA. The D gene is left open where the match is weak. Size is stated for part of the rows, as once, few or many counts, or as a class when the clone is expanded.

J gene: TRBJ2-1; D gene: TRBD2; clone size: .; V gene: TRBV5-4; CDR3 protein: CASSPGLEKNEQFF; CDR3 DNA: TGTGCCAGCAGTCCTGGACTAGAGAAGAATGAGCAGTTCTTC
J gene: TRBJ1-1; D gene: .; clone size: .; V gene: TRBV3-1/TRBV3-2; CDR3 protein: CASSQEGAGTEAFF; CDR3 DNA: TGTGCCAGCAGCCAAGAGGGAGCGGGCACTGAAGCTTTCTTT
J gene: TRBJ1-2; D gene: TRBD1; clone size: .; V gene: TRBV9; CDR3 protein: CASSSTGTGVGYTF; CDR3 DNA: TGTGCCAGCAGCAGTACCGGGACAGGGGTTGGCTACACCTTC
J gene: TRBJ2-2; D gene: TRBD2; clone size: .; V gene: TRBV29-1; CDR3 protein: CSVEREGTGELFF; CDR3 DNA: TGCAGCGTTGAGCGGGAGGGCACCGGGGAGCTGTTTTTT
J gene: TRBJ2-1; D gene: TRBD2; clone size: .; V gene: TRBV2; CDR3 protein: CASSEDYGREEQFF; CDR3 DNA: TGTGCCAGCAGTGAAGACTACGGGAGGGAGGAGCAGTTCTTC
J gene: TRBJ1-3; D gene: .; clone size: few; V gene: TRBV10-1; CDR3 protein: CASSEMTSGNTIYF; CDR3 DNA: TGCGCCAGCAGCGAAATGACATCGGGAAACACCATATATTTT
J gene: TRBJ1-1; D gene: TRBD1; clone size: once; V gene: TRBV14; CDR3 protein: CASSLTGGTEAFF; CDR3 DNA: TGTGCCAGCAGCCTTACAGGGGGCACTGAAGCTTTCTTT
J gene: TRBJ2-1; D gene: .; clone size: few; V gene: TRBV18; CDR3 protein: CASSPDLAIAYNEQFF; CDR3 DNA: TGTGCCAGCTCACCAGACCTAGCGATCGCCTACAATGAGCAGTTCTTC
J gene: TRBJ2-3; D gene: TRBD1; clone size: .; V gene: TRBV29-1; CDR3 protein: CSVAGAGGPTDTQYF; CDR3 DNA: TGCAGCGTTGCCGGGGCAGGGGGTCCCACAGATACGCAGTATTTT
J gene: TRBJ2-1; D gene: .; clone size: once; V gene: TRBV3-1/TRBV3-2; CDR3 protein: CASSQLASEVEQFF; CDR3 DNA: TGTGCCAGCAGCCAATTGGCTAGCGAGGTTGAGCAGTTCTTC
J gene: TRBJ2-5; D gene: .; clone size: .; V gene: TRBV7-6; CDR3 protein: CASSGGGPLTQYF; CDR3 DNA: TGTGCCAGCAGCGGGGGGGGCCCCCTGACCCAGTACTTC
J gene: TRBJ1-6; D gene: .; clone size: .; V gene: TRBV3-1/TRBV3-2; CDR3 protein: CASSQEGQGRSTYNSPLHF; CDR3 DNA: TGTGCCAGCAGCCAAGAAGGGCAGGGTCGGAGCACCTATAATTCACCCCTCCACTTT
J gene: TRBJ2-7; D gene: TRBD2; clone size: .; V gene: TRBV7-9; CDR3 protein: CASSLGDSGSDEQYF; CDR3 DNA: TGTGCCAGCAGCTTAGGCGATAGCGGGAGCGACGAGCAGTACTTC
J gene: TRBJ2-1; D gene: TRBD2; clone size: .; V gene: TRBV19; CDR3 protein: CASSIGWLAGGYNEQFF; CDR3 DNA: TGTGCCAGTAGTATAGGGTGGCTAGCGGGAGGCTACAATGAGCAGTTCTTC
J gene: TRBJ2-2; D gene: .; clone size: .; V gene: TRBV24-1; CDR3 protein: CATRPGSSTGELFF; CDR3 DNA: TGTGCCACCAGGCCCGGGTCCTCGACCGGGGAGCTGTTTTTT
J gene: TRBJ1-2; D gene: .; clone size: .; V gene: TRBV19; CDR3 protein: CASSIEWSNYGYTF; CDR3 DNA: TGTGCCAGTAGTATTGAGTGGAGCAACTATGGCTACACCTTC
J gene: TRBJ1-2; D gene: TRBD1; clone size: .; V gene: TRBV6-2/TRBV6-3; CDR3 protein: CASSSLDRIDGYTF; CDR3 DNA: TGTGCCAGCAGTTCCTTGGACAGGATAGATGGCTACACCTTC
J gene: TRBJ2-1; D gene: .; clone size: few; V gene: TRBV5-1; CDR3 protein: CASSFGASANNEQFF; CDR3 DNA: TGCGCCAGCAGCTTTGGGGCCTCGGCTAACAATGAGCAGTTCTTC
J gene: TRBJ1-2; D gene: TRBD1; clone size: once; V gene: TRBV7-2; CDR3 protein: CASSSGQLYGYTF; CDR3 DNA: TGTGCCAGCAGCTCGGGACAGCTCTATGGCTACACCTTC
J gene: TRBJ2-3; D gene: .; clone size: .; V gene: TRBV12-3/TRBV12-4; CDR3 protein: CASSFRSADTQYF; CDR3 DNA: TGTGCCAGCAGTTTTCGGTCCGCAGATACGCAGTATTTT
J gene: TRBJ1-2; D gene: TRBD1; clone size: .; V gene: TRBV6-5; CDR3 protein: CASSYDRAPYGYTF; CDR3 DNA: TGTGCCAGCAGTTACGACAGGGCCCCCTATGGCTACACCTTC
J gene: TRBJ2-3; D gene: TRBD2; clone size: .; V gene: TRBV5-1; CDR3 protein: CASSSSSGGGGNTQYF; CDR3 DNA: TGCGCCAGCAGCTCCTCGAGCGGGGGCGGGGGGAATACGCAGTATTTT
J gene: TRBJ2-4; D gene: .; clone size: .; V gene: TRBV9; CDR3 protein: CASSVTGDGAKNIQYF; CDR3 DNA: TGTGCCAGCAGCGTTACGGGAGACGGGGCCAAAAACATTCAGTACTTC
J gene: TRBJ1-6; D gene: TRBD1; clone size: .; V gene: TRBV6-2/TRBV6-3; CDR3 protein: CASSRDSNSPLHF; CDR3 DNA: TGTGCCAGCAGTCGGGACAGCAATTCACCCCTCCACTTT
J gene: TRBJ1-5; D gene: .; clone size: .; V gene: TRBV12-3/TRBV12-4; CDR3 protein: CASTWGLNQPQHF; CDR3 DNA: TGTGCCAGCACTTGGGGCCTCAATCAGCCCCAGCATTTT
J gene: TRBJ1-5; D gene: .; clone size: once; V gene: TRBV27; CDR3 protein: CASSSEGLGNQPQHF; CDR3 DNA: TGTGCCAGCAGTTCGGAGGGTTTGGGCAATCAGCCCCAGCATTTT
J gene: TRBJ2-1; D gene: TRBD2; clone size: .; V gene: TRBV2; CDR3 protein: CASSLGLVGDEQFF; CDR3 DNA: TGTGCCAGCAGCCTCGGACTAGTCGGTGATGAGCAGTTCTTC
J gene: TRBJ1-1; D gene: TRBD1; clone size: .; V gene: TRBV18; CDR3 protein: CASSFSLDAGQVTEAFF; CDR3 DNA: TGTGCCAGCTCATTTTCGCTAGACGCGGGACAGGTCACTGAAGCTTTCTTT
J gene: TRBJ2-1; D gene: .; clone size: .; V gene: TRBV7-2; CDR3 protein: CASSLDWFGREQFF; CDR3 DNA: TGTGCCAGCAGCTTGGACTGGTTTGGACGGGAGCAGTTCTTC
J gene: TRBJ1-1; D gene: .; clone size: .; V gene: TRBV6-5; CDR3 protein: CASIWTPGVPEAFF; CDR3 DNA: TGTGCCAGCATCTGGACCCCAGGGGTCCCTGAAGCTTTCTTT
J gene: TRBJ2-1; D gene: TRBD2; clone size: .; V gene: TRBV6-5; CDR3 protein: CASSYDSGRSQFF; CDR3 DNA: TGTGCCAGCAGTTATGATAGCGGGAGGTCGCAGTTCTTC
J gene: TRBJ1-5; D gene: .; clone size: .; V gene: TRBV19; CDR3 protein: CASSIASTGKGQPQHF; CDR3 DNA: TGTGCCAGTAGTATAGCCTCAACAGGGAAAGGACAGCCCCAGCATTTT
J gene: TRBJ1-2; D gene: .; clone size: .; V gene: TRBV3-1/TRBV3-2; CDR3 protein: CASSLTGSHYTF; CDR3 DNA: TGTGCCAGCAGCCTTACGGGGAGCCACTACACCTTC
J gene: TRBJ2-5; D gene: .; clone size: .; V gene: TRBV5-4; CDR3 protein: CASSLEFRETQYF; CDR3 DNA: TGTGCCAGCAGCTTGGAGTTTCGGGAGACCCAGTACTTC
J gene: TRBJ2-5; D gene: TRBD2; clone size: .; V gene: TRBV2; CDR3 protein: CASRATSGAMGTQYF; CDR3 DNA: TGTGCCAGCAGGGCGACTAGCGGGGCTATGGGGACCCAGTACTTC
J gene: TRBJ1-5; D gene: .; clone size: .; V gene: TRBV30; CDR3 protein: CAWSVTDNQPQHF; CDR3 DNA: TGTGCCTGGAGTGTAACAGATAATCAGCCCCAGCATTTT
J gene: TRBJ2-1; D gene: TRBD2; clone size: .; V gene: TRBV30; CDR3 protein: CAWRGGGGREQFF; CDR3 DNA: TGTGCCTGGAGGGGCGGGGGGGGGCGTGAGCAGTTCTTC
J gene: TRBJ1-5; D gene: TRBD1; clone size: .; V gene: TRBV5-1; CDR3 protein: CASRWTGESNQPQHF; CDR3 DNA: TGCGCCAGCAGGTGGACAGGGGAGAGCAATCAGCCCCAGCATTTT
J gene: TRBJ2-2; D gene: TRBD1; clone size: .; V gene: TRBV5-8; CDR3 protein: CASSTGQGAPTGELFF; CDR3 DNA: TGTGCCAGCAGCACCGGACAGGGGGCGCCTACCGGGGAGCTGTTTTTT
J gene: TRBJ2-2; D gene: .; clone size: .; V gene: TRBV10-3; CDR3 protein: CAISEQEWTGELFF; CDR3 DNA: TGTGCCATCAGTGAACAGGAGTGGACCGGGGAGCTGTTTTTT
J gene: TRBJ2-1; D gene: .; clone size: few; V gene: TRBV21-1; CDR3 protein: CASSKEEDQGDSFYNEQFF; CDR3 DNA: TGTGCCAGCAGCAAAGAAGAAGACCAGGGGGACTCTTTCTACAATGAGCAGTTCTTC
J gene: TRBJ2-2; D gene: .; clone size: .; V gene: TRBV2; CDR3 protein: CASSVPADTGELFF; CDR3 DNA: TGTGCCAGCAGTGTTCCAGCGGACACCGGGGAGCTGTTTTTT
J gene: TRBJ1-2; D gene: TRBD1; clone size: .; V gene: TRBV5-1; CDR3 protein: CASSLDRGLNYGYTF; CDR3 DNA: TGCGCCAGCAGCTTGGACAGGGGTCTTAACTATGGCTACACCTTC
J gene: TRBJ1-1; D gene: TRBD1; clone size: .; V gene: TRBV27; CDR3 protein: CASWVGQGTLNTEAFF; CDR3 DNA: TGTGCCAGTTGGGTAGGACAGGGGACTTTGAACACTGAAGCTTTCTTT
J gene: TRBJ2-1; D gene: TRBD2; clone size: .; V gene: TRBV2; CDR3 protein: CASSESPSGSQFF; CDR3 DNA: TGTGCCAGCAGTGAGTCCCCTAGCGGGAGCCAGTTCTTC
J gene: TRBJ2-5; D gene: TRBD2; clone size: .; V gene: TRBV3-1/TRBV3-2; CDR3 protein: CASSPAASGGTQYF; CDR3 DNA: TGTGCCAGCAGCCCAGCGGCGAGCGGGGGGACCCAGTACTTC
J gene: TRBJ2-1; D gene: .; clone size: .; V gene: TRBV6-6; CDR3 protein: CASSRTGDSVSYNEQFF; CDR3 DNA: TGTGCCAGCAGTCGAACCGGGGACTCTGTCTCCTACAATGAGCAGTTCTTC
J gene: TRBJ1-2; D gene: .; clone size: .; V gene: TRBV10-2; CDR3 protein: CASRAGPNYGYTF; CDR3 DNA: TGCGCCAGCAGAGCGGGACCTAACTATGGCTACACCTTC
J gene: TRBJ1-2; D gene: .; clone size: .; V gene: TRBV19; CDR3 protein: CASMWQEGGYTF; CDR3 DNA: TGTGCCAGTATGTGGCAGGAAGGTGGCTACACCTTC
J gene: TRBJ2-1; D gene: TRBD2; clone size: .; V gene: TRBV5-4; CDR3 protein: CASSRGTSGRGDNEQFF; CDR3 DNA: TGTGCCAGCAGCCGCGGGACTAGCGGGAGAGGGGACAATGAGCAGTTCTTC